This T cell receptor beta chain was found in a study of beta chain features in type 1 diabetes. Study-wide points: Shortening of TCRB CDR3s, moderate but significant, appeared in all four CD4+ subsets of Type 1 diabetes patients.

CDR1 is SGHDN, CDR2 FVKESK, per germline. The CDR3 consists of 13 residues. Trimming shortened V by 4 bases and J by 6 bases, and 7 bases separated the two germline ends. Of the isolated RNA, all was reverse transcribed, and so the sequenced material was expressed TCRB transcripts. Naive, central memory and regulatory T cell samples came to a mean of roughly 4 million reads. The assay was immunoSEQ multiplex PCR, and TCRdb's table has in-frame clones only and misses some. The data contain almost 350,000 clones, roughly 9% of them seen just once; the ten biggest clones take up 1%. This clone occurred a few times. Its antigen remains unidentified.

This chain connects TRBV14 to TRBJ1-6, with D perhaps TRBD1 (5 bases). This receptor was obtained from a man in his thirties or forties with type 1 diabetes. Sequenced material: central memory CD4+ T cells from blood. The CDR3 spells CASSRDLNSPLHF. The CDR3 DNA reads TGTGCCAGCAGCCGGGACCTTAATTCACCCCTCCACTTT.